The clone carrying this T cell receptor beta chain showed up just a few times. Its specificity is not known. Researchers used 5'RACE with constant-segment primers to make TCR alpha and TCR beta cDNA libraries that carry sample barcodes and UMIs. Each CDR3 protein gets one entry after TCRdb re-called the 5' RACE reads with MiXCR. The sample includes about 82,000 distinct CDR3 sequences, roughly 13% seen only once; the top ten take around 41%. This entry belongs to a study of T-cell memory formation after mild COVID-19. Study summary: TCR clusters were largely donor specific.

Broader study findings: A second wave of clones peaked on day 37, and their SARS-CoV-2 specificity went unconfirmed. Clones contracting across day 15 to 85 had a balanced CD4/CD8 profile; later expanding clones leaned CD4+.

The junction had 12 bases not matched to a gene; V was cut back by 6 bases and J by 3 bases. Germline-derived CDR1 and CDR2 are MNHEY and SVGAGI. The CDR3 has 16 amino acids. Sequencing was carried out using PBMCs or a T cell subset sorted from them (not recorded which). The chain employs TRBV6-5 and TRBJ2-3, with 7 bases lining up with TRBD1. The TCR was taken from a man aged 18 to 35 who had mild COVID-19 (a few samples of this study predate the infection). Cell type and time point are not known. The CDR3 spells CASSYRPTGSTDTQYF. CDR3 in DNA: TGTGCCAGCAGCTATAGACCGACAGGGTCAACAGATACGCAGTATTTT.